The 9 T cell receptor beta chains presented below share a single source sample, sequenced in a study of shared clonotypes between healthy human individuals. TCRdb's copy holds only in-frame clones and misses some; the assay was immunoSEQ multiplex PCR. Among roughly 2.5 million clones, approximately 90% were seen once, and the ten largest hold roughly 0.15%. Material for sequencing was naive CD4+ T cells sorted from blood. Subset defined: CD45RA+ positively selected. These receptors came from a young man in good health.

The CDR3 DNA sequence: TGTGCCAGCAGCTTAGTTCTCGGGCCCTACGAGCAGTACTTC. Its protein product is CASSLVLGPYEQYF. V usage is TRBV7-8 and J usage is TRBJ2-7; D ambiguous. The length of the CDR3 is 14 residues. Trimming took off 1 base at V and 2 bases at J, with 9 bases between the two ends. Germline V gene data show CDR1 as SGHVS and CDR2 as FQNEAQ.

J is TRBJ2-1 and V is TRBV18; D tentatively reads TRBD1 or TRBD2 (5 bases each). V lost 10 bases and J 9 bases, leaving 19 bases between the germline ends. This CDR3 has 13 amino acids. CDR1 is KGHSH and CDR2 is LQKENI in the germline V gene. For the CDR3, the DNA is TGTGCCACCGGATCGTGGGACCGGCCTGAGCAGTTCTTC. Translation: CATGSWDRPEQFF.

V is TRBV5-4 and J is TRBJ2-2, with a possible D match to TRBD1 (6 bases). Germline V gene data show CDR1 as SGHNT and CDR2 as YYREEE (reference sequence). The CDR3 loop spans 15 amino acids. With 0 bases removed from V and 1 base from J, the gap between germline ends came to 7 bases. This CDR3 reads CASSLARGNTGELFF. The CDR3 DNA reads as TGTGCCAGCAGCTTGGCCAGGGGGAACACCGGGGAGCTGTTTTTT.

This chain uses TRBV7-2 with TRBJ1-2; 10 bases align to TRBD1. The germline V gene encodes CDR1 SGHTA and CDR2 FQGNSA. This CDR3 region has 14 residues. V lost 2 bases to trimming and J lost 13 bases; unmatched junction nucleotides: 10. The CDR3 reads CASSLRRGQGSCTF. The CDR3 coding sequence is TGTGCCAGCAGCTTAAGGAGGGGACAGGGGTCTTGCACCTTC.

The gene calls are TRBV18 and TRBJ2-5, with D perhaps assigned TRBD1 or TRBD2 (6 bases each). The CDR3 covers 15 residues. Germline loops: CDR1 KGHSH, CDR2 LQKENI. V dropped 1 base and J dropped 3 bases, with 12 bases sitting between them. CDR3 residues: CASSPRRGGKETQYF. The CDR3, as DNA: TGTGCCAGCTCACCACGCAGGGGAGGCAAAGAGACCCAGTACTTC.

The chain carries TRBV5-1 and TRBJ2-7, with 9 bases matching TRBD1. With V trimmed by 5 bases and J by 10 bases, 16 bases remained unmatched. The CDR3 sequence is 15 residues long. Germline loops: CDR1 SGHRS, CDR2 YFSETQ. The CDR3 coding sequence is TGCGCCAGCAGTCCCGCTCCGGGACAGGGTAACGGACAGTACTTC. Translating it yields CASSPAPGQGNGQYF.

This clone was detected only a few times. This chain connects TRBV30 to TRBJ2-1, with TRBD2 matching 9 bases. Looked up from germline, CDR1 is GTSNPN and CDR2 is SVGIG (reference sequence). J lost 7 bases, V lost 3 bases, and 10 bases had no gene match. This CDR3 has 15 residues. Here the CDR3 reads CAWRGTGLAENEQFF. The CDR3 DNA reads as TGTGCCTGGAGGGGAACGGGACTAGCTGAGAATGAGCAGTTCTTC.

This chain joins TRBV5-1 and TRBJ2-5; 11 nucleotides align to TRBD2. The germline V gene has CDR1 SGHRS and CDR2 YFSETQ. The CDR3 loop spans 15 amino acids. The V gene end was trimmed by 1 base and the J gene end by 5 bases; junction bases not matched to a gene: 4. The DNA for the CDR3 is TGCGCCAGCAGCTTGATAGCGGGAGGGGATGAGACCCAGTACTTC. Translating gives CASSLIAGGDETQYF.

The J gene is TRBJ1-6, the V gene TRBV30; D uncertain. V was trimmed by 2 bases and J by 10 bases, leaving 15 bases between them. CDR1 and CDR2 (germline): GTSNPN, SVGIG (reference sequence). This CDR3 is built from 14 residues. The CDR3 loop is CAWSNGNLGSPLHF. Written as DNA, the CDR3 is TGTGCCTGGAGTAACGGGAATTTAGGCTCACCCCTCCACTTT.